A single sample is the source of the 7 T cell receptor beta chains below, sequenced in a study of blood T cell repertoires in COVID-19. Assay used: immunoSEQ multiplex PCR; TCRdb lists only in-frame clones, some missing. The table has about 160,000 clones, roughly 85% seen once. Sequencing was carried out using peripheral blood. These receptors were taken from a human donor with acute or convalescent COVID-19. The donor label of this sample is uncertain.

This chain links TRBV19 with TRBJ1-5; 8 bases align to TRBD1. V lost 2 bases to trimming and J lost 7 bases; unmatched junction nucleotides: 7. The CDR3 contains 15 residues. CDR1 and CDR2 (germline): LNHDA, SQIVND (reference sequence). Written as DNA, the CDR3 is TGTGCCAGTAGTATAACAGGGGGTAAAGGACAGCCCCAGCATTTT. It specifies CASSITGGKGQPQHF.

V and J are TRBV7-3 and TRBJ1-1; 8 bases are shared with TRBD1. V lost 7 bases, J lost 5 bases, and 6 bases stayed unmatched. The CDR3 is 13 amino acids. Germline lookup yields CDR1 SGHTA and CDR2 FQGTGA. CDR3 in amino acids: CASKGQAGTEAFF. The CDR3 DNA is TGTGCCAGCAAGGGACAGGCCGGGACTGAAGCTTTCTTT.

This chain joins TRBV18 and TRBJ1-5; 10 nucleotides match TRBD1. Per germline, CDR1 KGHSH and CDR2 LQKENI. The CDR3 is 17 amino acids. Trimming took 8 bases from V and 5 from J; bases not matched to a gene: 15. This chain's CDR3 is CASTTEGQGPLYQPQHF. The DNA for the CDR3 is TGTGCCAGCACTACCGAGGGACAGGGGCCCCTCTATCAGCCCCAGCATTTT.

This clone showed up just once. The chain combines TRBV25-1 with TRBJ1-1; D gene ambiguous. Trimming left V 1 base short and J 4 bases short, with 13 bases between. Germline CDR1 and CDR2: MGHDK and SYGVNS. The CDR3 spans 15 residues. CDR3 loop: CASSESIRGSTEAFF. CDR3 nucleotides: TGTGCCAGCAGTGAATCAATCCGAGGGAGCACTGAAGCTTTCTTT.

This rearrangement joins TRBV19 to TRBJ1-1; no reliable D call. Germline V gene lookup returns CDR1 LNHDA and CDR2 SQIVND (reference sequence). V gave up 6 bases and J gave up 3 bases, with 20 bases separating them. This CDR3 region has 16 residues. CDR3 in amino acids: CASSHPGSHKDTEAFF. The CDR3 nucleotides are TGTGCCAGTAGCCATCCCGGGTCTCACAAGGACACTGAAGCTTTCTTT. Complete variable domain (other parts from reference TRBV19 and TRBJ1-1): DGGITQSPKYLFRKEGQNVTLSCEQNLNHDAMYWYRQDPGQGLRLIYYSQIVNDFQKGDIAEGYSVSREKKESFPLTVTSAQKNPTAFYLCASSHPGSHKDTEAFFGQGTRLTVV.

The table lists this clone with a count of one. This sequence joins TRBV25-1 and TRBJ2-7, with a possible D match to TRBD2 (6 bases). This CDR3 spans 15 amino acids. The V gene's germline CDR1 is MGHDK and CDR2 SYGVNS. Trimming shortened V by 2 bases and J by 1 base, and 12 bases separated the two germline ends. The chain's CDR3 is CASSEAGTFSYEQYF. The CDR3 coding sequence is TGTGCCAGCAGTGAAGCCGGGACTTTTTCCTACGAGCAGTACTTC.

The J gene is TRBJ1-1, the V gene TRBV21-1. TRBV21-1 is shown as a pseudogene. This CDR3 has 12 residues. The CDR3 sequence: CASSKGLTEAFF. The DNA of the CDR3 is TGTGCCAGCAGCAAAGGTCTGACTGAAGCTTTCTTT.